This T cell receptor (beta chain) was recorded in a study of siplizumab effects on memory and regulatory T cells (dated by TCRdb to the late 2010s). Looking at the study overall: The effect of the anti-CD2 antibody siplizumab on alloreactive T-cell subsets was examined in allogeneic mixed lymphocyte reactions constructed from human PBMCs. Study-wide conclusions, independent of this receptor: Greater diversity appeared to be present in unstimulated naive T cells than in memory T cells, and a substantial contribution to the alloresponse seemed to be made by naive cells. Roughly 80-95% of proliferating CD4+ or CD8+ clones could not be assigned a naive or memory phenotype. Among mappable alloreactive CD4+ clones, the Treg-derived fraction averaged approximately 63% with siplizumab versus around 25% in control reactions. Because sequences below about 10^-5 frequency were poorly captured, only a minor fraction of alloreactive clones could be mapped to unstimulated subsets. The suppressive function of proliferating Tregs from siplizumab cultures was not functionally confirmed. Siplizumab significantly reduced the cumulative frequency of alloreactive sequences traceable to unstimulated CD4+ memory T cells.

Receptor libraries were prepared by the immunoSEQ multiplex PCR assay. Approximately 10^5 TCR templates per sample were assayed by the deep sequencing platform. Genomic DNA extracted from sorted T cells was used for TCRbeta CDR3 sequencing. The authors' pipeline ran thus. Clonal analysis of TCRbeta CDR3 data was done in the R programming language. Unstimulated samples were compared with post-reaction CFSE-low samples to define alloreactive CD4+ and CD8+ clones. Regulatory or non-regulatory origin of alloreactive CD4+ clones was assigned by matching sequences to the sorted unstimulated Treg and non-Treg repertoires. Drawn from immuneACCESS, this table holds only the in-frame rearrangements with V and J called that TCRdb kept. Clones are partly lost; checked studies trace under half to an unresolved V gene and leave the rest unexplained. That table is the source of V, J and clone size, and D and trimming were worked out from the DNA. This sample is represented by around 100,000 clones; about 95% of them were singletons. In total, the top ten clones hold roughly 1.4% of the sample.

Sorted unstimulated T cells, along with proliferating T cells recovered from mixed lymphocyte reactions, underwent TCRbeta CDR3 sequencing. Fresh whole blood from approximately 10 HLA-typed healthy donors was used to isolate PBMCs. To map where alloreactive clones came from, unstimulated CD4+ non-regulatory T cells were FACS-sorted. Concerning this clone itself: It has no known antigen specificity. Base-call qualities are not available, and no considerably larger clone is one nucleotide away.

Per the germline V gene, SNHLY is the CDR1 and FYNNEI is the CDR2. The V end loses 2 bases and the J end loses 5 bases, and a stretch of 15 bases separates them. The CDR3 starts with the cysteine, ends with the phenylalanine, and has 15 residues. Left in the record is the CDR3 DNA by itself, 45 bases read in frame from the first base. Sequencing input: non-Treg CD4+ T cells sorted from blood. The meaning of the sample's cell subset or site label: FACS-sorted unstimulated CD4+ non-regulatory T cells. This receptor chain uses TRBV2 and TRBJ2-5, with the D gene possibly TRBD1 or TRBD2, each one fitting 5 bases. The TCR comes from a human donor in good health. The CDR3 has the sequence CASSELGVARETQYF. The sequenced DNA: TGTGCCAGCAGTGAATTGGGGGTAGCCAGGGAGACCCAGTACTTC.